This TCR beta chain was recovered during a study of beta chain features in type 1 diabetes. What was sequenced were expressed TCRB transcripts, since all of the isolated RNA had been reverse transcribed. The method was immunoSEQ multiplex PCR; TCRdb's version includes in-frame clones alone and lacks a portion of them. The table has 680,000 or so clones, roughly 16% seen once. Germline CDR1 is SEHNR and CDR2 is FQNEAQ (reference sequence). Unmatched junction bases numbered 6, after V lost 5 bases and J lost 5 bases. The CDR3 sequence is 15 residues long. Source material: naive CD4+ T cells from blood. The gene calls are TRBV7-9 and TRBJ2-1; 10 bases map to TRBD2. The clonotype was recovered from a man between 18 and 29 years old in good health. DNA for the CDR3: TGTGCCAGCAGCAAGCGGACTAGCGGACACAATGAGCAGTTCTTC. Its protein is CASSKRTSGHNEQFF.